These 14 T cell receptor beta chains were sequenced from one sample in a study of early T cells in non-severe SARS-CoV-2 infection. One entry per CDR3 protein results from TCRdb running MiXCR on the 5' RACE reads. There are about 33,000 distinct CDR3 sequences in the sample; about 5% occur only once, and 13% to 15% lies in the top ten. The sequencing sample was made of whole blood. These receptors were collected from an adult who was a healthcare worker with PCR-confirmed SARS-CoV-2 infection or an uninfected control (not recorded which).

This clonotype was seen repeatedly, ten times or more. V and J are TRBV5-1 and TRBJ2-1; D is possibly TRBD2 (5 bases). The CDR3 is 15 amino acids. CDR1 SGHRS and CDR2 YFSETQ come from the germline V gene. Trimming shortened V by 3 bases and J by 4 bases, and 14 bases separated the two germline ends. The CDR3 nucleotides are TGCGCCAGCAGCTCCGAGGGCGGCTCTTACAATGAGCAGTTCTTC. Protein product: CASSSEGGSYNEQFF.

There are a few counts of this clonotype. The V and J genes are TRBV20-1 and TRBJ2-3, with D unclear. The CDR3 is 11 amino acids. Germline-derived CDR1 and CDR2 are DFQATT and SNEGSKA (reference sequence). V was shortened by 5 bases and J by 2 bases, with 5 bases between the two germline ends. In DNA, the CDR3 is TGCAGTGCTGGGATCACAGATACGCAGTATTTT. Translation gives CSAGITDTQYF.

The V and J genes are TRBV11-2 and TRBJ1-1, with D possibly matching TRBD1 (5 bases). V lost 5 bases and J 5 bases, leaving 15 bases between the germline ends. The CDR3 contains 14 residues. Germline lookup yields CDR1 SGHAT and CDR2 FQNNGV. In nucleotides, the CDR3 is TGTGCCAGCAGCATCCGACAGAGCGGGACTGAAGCTTTCTTT. This translates into CASSIRQSGTEAFF. Filled out from reference TRBV11-2 and TRBJ1-1, the complete variable domain reads EAGVAQSPRYKIIEKRQSVAFWCNPISGHATLYWYQQILGQGPKLLIQFQNNGVVDDSQLPKDRFSAERLKGVDSTLKIQPAKLEDSAVYLCASSIRQSGTEAFFGQGTRLTVV.

In this sample, this clonotype turned up many times. The chain uses TRBV7-9 and TRBJ2-3; tentative D call: TRBD1 (6 bases). Per the germline V gene, CDR1 is SEHNR and CDR2 is FQNEAQ (reference sequence). CDR3 length equals 14 residues. V was trimmed by 5 bases and J by 2 bases, leaving 11 bases between them. CDR3 in amino acids: CASSQGQYTDTQYF. CDR3 bases: TGTGCCAGCAGCCAGGGGCAGTACACAGATACGCAGTATTTT.

This clonotype occurred many times. This chain links TRBV20-1 with TRBJ2-1; tentatively, D is TRBD1 or TRBD2 (5 bases each). V lost 1 base and J 2 bases, leaving 9 bases between the germline ends. There are 14 residues in the CDR3. Germline V gene data show CDR1 as DFQATT and CDR2 as SNEGSKA (reference sequence). CDR3 nucleotides: TGCAGTGCTAGAGCGGGACCTACCTACAATGAGCAGTTCTTC. Its translation: CSARAGPTYNEQFF.

This clonotype has only a few counts. This sequence joins TRBV12-3 or TRBV12-4 and TRBJ1-6, with a tentative D call TRBD1 (6 bases). Trimming removed 7 bases at V and 5 bases at J, with 15 bases between. CDR3 length: 15 residues. CDR3: CASTLRRGDNSPLHF. The CDR3 region has the DNA TGTGCCAGCACTCTGCGCAGGGGCGATAATTCACCCCTCCACTTT.

This clonotype was detected ten times or more. The chain has TRBV19 and TRBJ2-2, with D possibly matching TRBD2 (6 bases). This CDR3 is 16 amino acids long. CDR1 and CDR2 from the germline V gene are LNHDA and SQIVND (reference sequence). V was trimmed by 4 bases and J by 0 bases, leaving 12 bases between them. Written as DNA, the CDR3 is TGTGCCAGTAGTACTCCGGGACTCGCGAACACCGGGGAGCTGTTTTTT. This encodes CASSTPGLANTGELFF. The full variable domain, in which reference TRBV19 and TRBJ2-2 provide the parts outside the CDR3, is DGGITQSPKYLFRKEGQNVTLSCEQNLNHDAMYWYRQDPGQGLRLIYYSQIVNDFQKGDIAEGYSVSREKKESFPLTVTSAQKNPTAFYLCASSTPGLANTGELFFGEGSRLTVL.

This clonotype occurred a few times. The chain has TRBV12-3 or TRBV12-4 and TRBJ1-1, with D tentatively TRBD1 (6 bases). The CDR3 is 15 amino acids. Trimming took 3 bases from V and 3 from J, leaving 14 bases between them. CDR3 nucleotides: TGTGCCAGCAGTTTTCGGACAGTACTCGACACTGAAGCTTTCTTT. It encodes CASSFRTVLDTEAFF.

This clonotype was recorded at least ten times. CDR3 amino acids: CASSYRGSGANVLTF. CDR3 DNA: TGTGCCAGCAGTTACAGGGGCTCTGGGGCCAACGTCCTGACTTTC. The chain is built from TRBV6-2 or TRBV6-3 and TRBJ2-6; D might be TRBD1 (5 bases). This CDR3 has 15 amino acids. V dropped 2 bases and J dropped 0 bases, with 5 bases sitting between them. CDR1 MNHEY and CDR2 SVGEGT come from the germline V gene.

This clonotype showed up many times. The J gene is TRBJ2-5, the V gene TRBV19; weak D call: TRBD1 (6 bases). The CDR3 extends over 17 amino acids. Germline values: CDR1 LNHDA, CDR2 SQIVND (reference sequence). The V end lost 5 bases, the J end lost 2 bases, and 21 bases lay between the germline ends. The CDR3 reads CASSSRPDRFPQETQYF. The DNA of the CDR3 is TGTGCCAGTAGTTCTCGACCTGACAGGTTTCCTCAAGAGACCCAGTACTTC.

This clonotype was counted at least ten times. This chain uses TRBV29-1 with TRBJ1-2, with D perhaps matching TRBD1 (6 bases). CDR1 SQVTM and CDR2 ANQGSEA come from the germline V gene. CDR3 length: 12 residues. Trimming shortened V by 5 bases and J by 2 bases, and 9 bases separated the two germline ends. The CDR3 nucleotides are TGCAGCGTTCAGGACAGCAACTATGGCTACACCTTC. This encodes CSVQDSNYGYTF.

This clonotype occurred a few times. V and J are TRBV5-1 and TRBJ2-2, with 8 bases that match TRBD2. The trim removed 4 bases at V and 3 bases at J, leaving 8 bases unmatched. Germline lookup yields CDR1 SGHRS and CDR2 YFSETQ. The CDR3 consists of 16 residues. The CDR3 nucleotides are TGCGCCAGCAGCCCCCGGACTAGCAAGGACACCGGGGAGCTGTTTTTT. It is translated as CASSPRTSKDTGELFF.

This clonotype was picked up many times. The rearrangement joins TRBV14 to TRBJ2-1, with 7 bases aligning to TRBD1. The CDR3 spans 16 residues. Germline lookup yields CDR1 SGHDN and CDR2 FVKESK. Trimming removed 5 bases from V and 6 bases from J; junction bases left unmatched: 13. CDR3 loop: CASSLLNRGVINEQFF. For the CDR3, the DNA is TGTGCCAGCAGCTTACTAAACAGGGGAGTCATCAATGAGCAGTTCTTC.

This clonotype has ten or more counts. The chain employs TRBV5-1 and TRBJ2-3, with 12 nucleotides matching TRBD2. The V gene's germline CDR1 is SGHRS and CDR2 YFSETQ. The CDR3 is made up of 16 amino acids. V lost 7 bases and J lost 2; bases outside the gene matches: 8. The CDR3: CASGRLAGGPTDTQYF. The CDR3 DNA is TGCGCCAGCGGTCGGCTAGCGGGGGGGCCCACAGATACGCAGTATTTT.